Following are 15 T cell receptor beta chains from one sample sequenced in a study of blood T cells in healthy people across ages. The use of a sample-barcoded 5' primer and a J-beta primer mix characterized a second PCR of roughly 6 to 11 cycles. TCRdb reprocessed the 5' RACE reads via MiXCR and lists one record per CDR3 protein. The data show more than 800,000 distinct CDR3 sequences, more than 25% seen once. The sample was blood. The receptors originated from a woman of 80 years or more in good health.

This clonotype was seen more than once but under ten times. An end of the junction does not agree with germline; a read error may underlie this. The chain has TRBV29-1 and TRBJ2-7; 8 positions match TRBD2. Germline values: CDR1 SQVTM, CDR2 ANQGSEA. The CDR3 covers 11 residues. The CDR3 DNA is TGCGGCGTTCGGGGGGGATTCGAGCAGTACTTC. It yields the protein CGVRGGFEQYF.

V gene TRBV20-1 combines with J gene TRBJ2-6; D may be TRBD1 (7 bases). The V gene lost 3 bases and the J gene lost 0 bases, with 12 bases spanning the gap. This CDR3 spans 16 amino acids. CDR1 and CDR2 (germline): DFQATT, SNEGSKA (reference sequence). DNA for the CDR3: TGCAGTGCTAGCGGCAGGGGGGCCTCTGGGGCCAACGTCCTGACTTTC. Its translation is CSASGRGASGANVLTF.

This clonotype appeared a few times. This clone may be a read error of a much larger clone one base away. The rearrangement links TRBV29-1 to TRBJ1-2, with 10 bases identical to TRBD1. Germline values: CDR1 SQVTM, CDR2 ANQGSEA. This CDR3 is 12 amino acids long. CDR3 sequence reads: CSSLGTGDGCTF. The DNA for the CDR3 is TGCAGCTCCCTTGGGACAGGGGATGGCTGCACCTTC.

The rearrangement links TRBV30 to TRBJ1-5, with 7 nucleotides matching TRBD1. CDR3 length equals 14 residues. Germline CDR1 reads GTSNPN; CDR2 reads SVGIG (reference sequence). The V gene end was trimmed by 2 bases and the J gene end by 5 bases; junction bases not matched to a gene: 6. The CDR3 DNA reads TGTGCCTGGAGTTCCATTACAGGGGATCAGCCCCAGCATTTT. It translates to CAWSSITGDQPQHF.

V and J are TRBV5-4 and TRBJ1-2, with 7 bases lining up with TRBD1. J was trimmed by 3 bases and V by 5 bases; bases with no gene match: 7. The CDR3 has 14 amino acids. Germline V CDR1 and CDR2: SGHNT, YYREEE (reference sequence). Here the CDR3 reads CASSAIGTDYGYTF. In nucleotides, the CDR3 is TGTGCCAGCAGTGCAATCGGGACAGACTATGGCTACACCTTC.

About this clonotype itself: A read error may produce the germline difference seen at one junction end. The rearrangement uses TRBV7-2 and TRBJ2-7, with a tentative D call TRBD2 (6 bases). CDR1 SGHTA and CDR2 FQGNSA come from the germline V gene. The CDR3 is 14 residues long. CDR3 loop: CACSLRDFRNEQCF. The CDR3, as DNA: TGTGCCTGCAGCCTACGGGACTTTAGAAACGAGCAGTGCTTC.

The chain carries TRBV9 and TRBJ1-5; the match to TRBD1 covers 9 bases. The length of the CDR3 is 15 residues. Germline values: CDR1 SGDLS, CDR2 YYNGEE. After removal of 9 bases from V and 4 bases from J, the junction contained 11 bases not matched to a gene. In DNA, the CDR3 is TGTGCCAACTACAGGGGGCTTCGACATAATCAGCCCCAGCATTTT. It codes for CANYRGLRHNQPQHF.

This clonotype was picked up one time. The CDR3 does not end in the conserved phenylalanine or tryptophan, so this is likely a read error. The chain carries TRBV27 and TRBJ1-2; TRBD1 might be the D (5 bases). The V and J ends lost 6 bases and 6 bases respectively, with 17 bases between them. The length of the CDR3 is 14 residues. The germline gives CDR1 MNHEY, CDR2 SMNVEV (reference sequence). The CDR3 loop reads CASSPRQGRNGYTV. CDR3 DNA: TGTGCCAGCAGCCCGAGGCAGGGAAGGAATGGCTACACCGTC.

Ten or more counts support this clonotype. The chain has TRBV12-3 or TRBV12-4 and TRBJ1-2, with a possible D match to TRBD1 (6 bases). The CDR3 totals 11 residues. V was clipped by 3 bases and J by 8 bases, with 7 bases between them. The CDR3 protein is CASSLQGGYTF. CDR3 DNA sequence: TGTGCCAGCAGTTTGCAGGGGGGCTACACCTTC.

This clonotype was observed at least ten times. The V and J genes are TRBV2 and TRBJ2-7, with 7 bases that match TRBD1. This CDR3 contains 12 residues. Trimming cost V 6 bases and J 6 bases; bases outside gene matches: 5. From germline, CDR1 is SNHLY and CDR2 FYNNEI. CDR3 DNA: TGTGCCAGCAGCGCAGACAGGGCCGAGCAGTACTTC. This sequence encodes CASSADRAEQYF.

This clonotype was recorded at least ten times. In nucleotides, the CDR3 is TGTGCCAGCAGAAAAGGGACTAGCGGGGGGGCCAGTCAAGAGACCCAGTACTTC. This codes for CASRKGTSGGASQETQYF. This chain joins TRBV6-6 and TRBJ2-5, with 16 positions matching TRBD2. Trimming took 6 bases from V and 2 from J; bases not matched to a gene: 9. CDR3 length: 18 residues. The germline gives CDR1 MNHNY, CDR2 SVGAGI (reference sequence).

This chain uses TRBV7-8 with TRBJ2-1; TRBD2 might be the D (5 bases). Germline V lookup: CDR1 SGHVS, CDR2 FQNEAQ. Deletions cut 5 bases from V and 7 bases from J, with 15 bases between. The CDR3 has 14 amino acids. The CDR3 DNA is TGTGCCAGCAGCCAGACGGATCGGAGGAATGAGCAGTTCTTC. Its translation: CASSQTDRRNEQFF.

This clonotype has a handful of counts. This chain connects TRBV20-1 to TRBJ2-2; D is undetermined. CDR3 length equals 13 residues. Trimming stripped 3 bases from V and 4 bases from J, with 9 bases between. CDR1 DFQATT and CDR2 SNEGSKA come from the germline V gene (reference sequence). This CDR3 is CSARESFTGELFF. CDR3 DNA: TGCAGTGCTAGGGAAAGTTTCACCGGGGAGCTGTTTTTT.

Many counts were recorded for this clonotype. The V call is TRBV11-2, the J call TRBJ2-5; D unresolved. From germline, CDR1 is SGHAT and CDR2 FQNNGV. The CDR3 has 13 residues. V was trimmed by 0 bases and J by 5 bases, leaving 7 bases between them. The CDR3 sequence: CASSLEQSETQYF. CDR3 nucleotides: TGTGCCAGCAGCTTAGAACAATCGGAGACCCAGTACTTC.

Turning to this clonotype: A much larger clone differs by one base, so this may be a read error. The CDR3 DNA is TGCAGCGTTCGGGACGGGATGGACACGCAGTATTTT. Translating gives CSVRDGMDTQYF. The chain employs TRBV29-1 and TRBJ2-3; possibly TRBD1 or TRBD2 for D (5 bases each). V gave up 5 bases and J gave up 9 bases, with 15 bases separating them. Germline V gives CDR1 SQVTM, CDR2 ANQGSEA. The CDR3 sequence is 12 residues long.